The sequence of this T cell receptor beta chain was determined in a study of blood T cell repertoires in COVID-19. Study as a whole: COVID-19 samples, acute and convalescent, were from the United States, Italy and Spain. Sources were T cells, B-cell-depleted T cells, or PBMCs; the material itself was cDNA or gDNA.

The germline gives CDR1 MGHRA, CDR2 YSYEKL. The V segment lost 6 bases and the J segment 7 bases; nucleotides outside the gene matches: 8. The CDR3 has 16 amino acids. Authors' analysis steps: Amplification from reference gene primers served as the basis for estimated nucleated cell counts. TCRdb keeps only in-frame clones here, not all; method: immunoSEQ multiplex PCR. Clone size and V and J calls were adopted from that table, with D and trimming inferred from the DNA. The sample includes approximately 30,000 clones, approximately 76% of them seen just once. This clone showed up just a few times. The chain employs TRBV4-1 and TRBJ2-1; 14 bases are a match to TRBD2. The specimen sequenced was peripheral blood. This receptor was obtained from a man aged 65 to 85 with acute or convalescent COVID-19. The CDR3, as DNA: TGCGCCAGCAGAAAACCGGGGACTAGCGGGAGAAATGAGCAGTTCTTC. Its translation: CASRKPGTSGRNEQFF.